The 8 T cell receptor beta chains in this list originate from one sample, sequenced in a study of T cell repertoires in aging, cancer and after chemotherapy (dated by TCRdb to about 2019). Genomic DNA extracted from peripheral blood, rather than sorted cells or RNA, was used as the source for amplification of TCR beta rearrangements. Sequencer: Illumina MiSeq. Multiplex touch-down PCR with a mixed TRB-A/B primer pool was used to amplify rearranged TRB sequences covering the V, D and J segments. Using fastp at Q25 and MiXCR, TCRdb reprocessed the public reads and kept productive beta chains. CDR3 protein sequences are deduplicated, and each keeps its most common genes and DNA. This sample holds just over 4,500 distinct CDR3 sequences; roughly 20% were observed only once. Jointly, the top ten make up 15% of the sample. Specimen: blood. These TCRs come from a human donor with a blood cancer.

This chain uses TRBV5-1 with TRBJ2-1; D is ambiguous. Germline V gene sequence: CDR1 SGHRS, CDR2 YFSETQ. CDR3 length: 14 amino acids. Trimming took off 0 bases at V and 7 bases at J, with 11 bases between the two ends. CDR3 loop: CASSLESLGNEQFF. CDR3 DNA sequence: TGCGCCAGCAGCTTGGAAAGTTTGGGGAATGAGCAGTTCTTC.

This clonotype was detected only a few times. The chain couples TRBV6-6 to TRBJ1-6, with D hard to call. Germline-derived CDR1 and CDR2 are MNHNY and SVGAGI (reference sequence). CDR3 length: 12 residues. V was shortened by 6 bases and J by 8 bases, with 8 bases between the two germline ends. In DNA, the CDR3 is TGTGCCAGCAGGATTTACGATTCACCCCTCCACTTT. It translates to CASRIYDSPLHF.

The rearrangement uses TRBV7-9 and TRBJ2-3; TRBD2 matches 12 bases. The CDR3 is 16 residues long. V shed 3 bases and J 3 bases; nucleotides not matched to a gene: 4. Germline-derived CDR1 and CDR2 are SEHNR and FQNEAQ (reference sequence). This chain's CDR3 is CASSLRGLAGTDTQYF. The CDR3 nucleotides read TGTGCCAGCAGCTTGAGAGGACTAGCGGGGACAGATACGCAGTATTTT. The full variable domain, in which reference TRBV7-9 and TRBJ2-3 provide the parts outside the CDR3, is DTGVSQNPRHKITKRGQNVTFRCDPISEHNRLYWYRQTLGQGPEFLTYFQNEAQLEKSRLLSDRFSAERPKGSFSTLEIQRTEQGDSAMYLCASSLRGLAGTDTQYFGPGTRLTVL.

V usage is TRBV7-2 and J usage is TRBJ1-3; TRBD1 might be the D (6 bases). The CDR3 consists of 16 residues. V lost 3 bases to trimming and J lost 0 bases, with 12 bases between them. Germline loops: CDR1 SGHTA, CDR2 FQGNSA. CDR3 DNA: TGTGCCAGCAGCTTTGGACAGCCCCGCTCTGGAAACACCATATATTTT. Its translation: CASSFGQPRSGNTIYF.

In its sample, this clonotype is medium-sized. V gene TRBV12-3 or TRBV12-4 combines with J gene TRBJ2-1; 14 nucleotides agree with TRBD2. The CDR3 has 16 residues. V was clipped by 3 bases and J by 8 bases; unmatched bases: 6. CDR3 sequence (DNA): TGTGCCAGCAGTTTTTATGGGACTAGCGGGGGCTATGAGCAGTTCTTC. This codes for CASSFYGTSGGYEQFF.

The gene calls are TRBV6-2 or TRBV6-3 and TRBJ1-5; D unresolved. CDR3 length: 12 residues. The V end lost 5 bases, the J end lost 7 bases, and 9 bases lay between the germline ends. CDR1 and CDR2 (germline): MNHEY, SVGEGT. The CDR3 is CASSGGFQPQHF. CDR3 DNA: TGTGCCAGCAGTGGAGGATTCCAGCCCCAGCATTTT.

This clonotype has only a few counts. The chain couples TRBV20-1 to TRBJ1-2; TRBD1 matches 9 bases. This CDR3 is 12 amino acids long. V was pared by 0 bases and J by 9 bases, with 2 bases of the junction left unmatched. The V gene's germline CDR1 is DFQATT and CDR2 SNEGSKA (reference sequence). CDR3 DNA: TGCAGTGCTAGAGAACAGGGGGCTCGCTACACCTTC. The encoded protein is CSAREQGARYTF.

As regards this clonotype: A read error is possible here, since a much larger clone lies one base away. The chain couples TRBV6-5 to TRBJ1-1; tentatively, D is TRBD1 (5 bases). The CDR3 covers 13 residues. CDR1 is MNHEY, CDR2 SVGAGI, per germline. CDR3 residues: CASSYSLGTEGFF. CDR3 sequence (DNA): TGTGCCAGCAGTTACTCCCTCGGGACTGAAGGTTTCTTT.